This entry features one TCR beta chain sequence. The sample is drawn from a study of blood T cell repertoires in COVID-19. Authors' analysis steps: For nucleated cells, counts were estimated from reference gene primer amplification. Profiling relied on immunoSEQ multiplex PCR, and the TCRdb table lists in-frame clones only, not all of them. V and J calls and clone size follow that table, whereas D and trimming were derived from the DNA. Among more than 95,000 clones listed, around four fifths were seen once. The germline V and J ends were trimmed by 0 bases and 7 bases, with 9 bases remaining between them. Germline CDR1 is MNHEY and CDR2 is SVGAGI. The CDR3 spans 13 residues.

The chain employs TRBV6-5 and TRBJ1-1; D uncertain. The source of this sequence is a man aged 60-69 years with acute or convalescent COVID-19. The source material was peripheral blood. This chain's CDR3 is CASSYSKGVEAFF. Written as DNA, the CDR3 is TGTGCCAGCAGTTACTCGAAGGGAGTTGAAGCTTTCTTT.